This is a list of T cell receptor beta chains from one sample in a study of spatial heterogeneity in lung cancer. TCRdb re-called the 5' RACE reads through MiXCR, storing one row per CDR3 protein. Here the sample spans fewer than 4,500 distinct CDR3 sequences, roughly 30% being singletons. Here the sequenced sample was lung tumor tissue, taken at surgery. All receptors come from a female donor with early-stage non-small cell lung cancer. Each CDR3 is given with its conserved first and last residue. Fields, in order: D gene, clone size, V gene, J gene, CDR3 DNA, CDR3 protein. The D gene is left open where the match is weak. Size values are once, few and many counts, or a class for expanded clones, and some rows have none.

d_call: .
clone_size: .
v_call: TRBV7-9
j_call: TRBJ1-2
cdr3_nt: TGTGCCAGCACTTTGGGGGATTCCTATGGCTACACCTTC
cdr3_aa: CASTLGDSYGYTF

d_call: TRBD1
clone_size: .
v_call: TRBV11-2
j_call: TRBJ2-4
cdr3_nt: TGTGCCAGCAGCTTAGGACAGGGGGCTGGGGCCAAAAACATTCAGTACTTC
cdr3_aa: CASSLGQGAGAKNIQYF

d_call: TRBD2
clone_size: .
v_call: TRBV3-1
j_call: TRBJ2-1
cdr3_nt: TGTGCCAGCAGCCAAGAAGGAACTAGCGGGCCCTACAATGAGCAGTTCTTC
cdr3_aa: CASSQEGTSGPYNEQFF

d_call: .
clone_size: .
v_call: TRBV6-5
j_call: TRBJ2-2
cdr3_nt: TGTGCCAGCACTATGAGGGTATCCGGGGAGCTGTTTTTT
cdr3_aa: CASTMRVSGELFF

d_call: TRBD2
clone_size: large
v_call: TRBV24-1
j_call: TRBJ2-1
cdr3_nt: TGTGCCTCCTCTGAAGGCGGGAGTCCCGCTGAGCAGTTCTTC
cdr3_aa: CASSEGGSPAEQFF

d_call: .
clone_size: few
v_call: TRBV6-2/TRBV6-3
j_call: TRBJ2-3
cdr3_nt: TGTGCCAGCAGTTACAGGCGGGACCCCCCAGATACGCAGTATTTT
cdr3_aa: CASSYRRDPPDTQYF

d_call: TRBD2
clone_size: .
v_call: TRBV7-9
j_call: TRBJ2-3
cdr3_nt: TGTGCCAGCAGCCCCGGGACAATCGGGGGGGACACAGATACGCAGTATTTT
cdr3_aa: CASSPGTIGGDTDTQYF

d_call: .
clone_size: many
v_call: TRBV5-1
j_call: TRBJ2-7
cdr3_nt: TGCGCCAGCAGCTTGGGCAGCAACTACGAGCAGTACTTC
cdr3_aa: CASSLGSNYEQYF

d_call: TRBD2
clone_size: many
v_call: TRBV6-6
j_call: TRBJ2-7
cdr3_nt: TGTGCCAGCAGTTCGGGACTAGCGGGAGTTAGTAAGCAGTACTTC
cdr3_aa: CASSSGLAGVSKQYF

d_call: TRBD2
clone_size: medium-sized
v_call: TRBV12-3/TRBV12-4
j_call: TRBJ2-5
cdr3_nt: TGTGCCAGCAGCCAAGGGAGACTAGCGGGAGAAGGGAGGAGAGAGACCCAGTACTTC
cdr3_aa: CASSQGRLAGEGRRETQYF

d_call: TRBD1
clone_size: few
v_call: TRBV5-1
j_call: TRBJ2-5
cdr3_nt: TGCGCCAGCAGCTTGGCCGTCACAGGGGCGGGAGAGACCCAGTACTTC
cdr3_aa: CASSLAVTGAGETQYF

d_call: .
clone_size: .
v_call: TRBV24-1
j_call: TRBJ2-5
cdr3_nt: TGTGCCACCAGTGACGGGGACATTCTCCCCCAGTACTTC
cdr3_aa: CATSDGDILPQYF

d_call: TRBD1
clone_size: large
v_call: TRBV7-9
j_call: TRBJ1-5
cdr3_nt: TGTGCCAGCAGCTTAGTAGGACAGGCGGATCAGCCCCAGCATTTT
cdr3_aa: CASSLVGQADQPQHF

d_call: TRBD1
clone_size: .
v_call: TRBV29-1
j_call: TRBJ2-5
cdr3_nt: TGCAGCGTACTGAAACAGGGGAGCCATCAAGAGACCCAGTACTTC
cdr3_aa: CSVLKQGSHQETQYF

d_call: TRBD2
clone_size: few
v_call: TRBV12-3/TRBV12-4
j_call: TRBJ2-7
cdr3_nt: TGTGCCAGCAGTTTAAGATTAGCGGGGGTGTACGAGCAGTACTTC
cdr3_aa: CASSLRLAGVYEQYF

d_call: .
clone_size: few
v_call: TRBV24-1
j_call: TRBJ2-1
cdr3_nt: TGTGCCACCAGTACCTCCGCGAATGAGCAGTTCTTC
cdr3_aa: CATSTSANEQFF

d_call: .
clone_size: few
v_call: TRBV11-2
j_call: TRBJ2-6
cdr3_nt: TGTGCCAGCAGCTCGGAAGGGTCTGGGGCCAACGTCCTGACTTTC
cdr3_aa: CASSSEGSGANVLTF

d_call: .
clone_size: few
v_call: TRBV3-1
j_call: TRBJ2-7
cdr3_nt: TGTGCCAGCAGCCAGGGACTCGAGCAGTACTTC
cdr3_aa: CASSQGLEQYF

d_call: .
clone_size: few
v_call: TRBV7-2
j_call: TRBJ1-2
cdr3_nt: TGTGCCAGCAGCTTTCCGACATATGGCTACACCTTC
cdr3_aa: CASSFPTYGYTF

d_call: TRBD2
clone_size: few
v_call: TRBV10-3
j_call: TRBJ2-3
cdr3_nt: TGTGCCATCACTCAGGCTAGCGGAAGCACAGATACGCAGTATTTT
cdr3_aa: CAITQASGSTDTQYF

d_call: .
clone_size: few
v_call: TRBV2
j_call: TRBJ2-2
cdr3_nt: TGTGCCAGCAGTTTTCTAGATCTTCTAACCGGGGAGCTGTTTTTT
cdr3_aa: CASSFLDLLTGELFF

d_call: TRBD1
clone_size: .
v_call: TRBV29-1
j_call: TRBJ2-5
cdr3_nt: TGCAGCGTTGAAGGCCGGGACAGCTCGTACTTC
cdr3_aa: CSVEGRDSSYF

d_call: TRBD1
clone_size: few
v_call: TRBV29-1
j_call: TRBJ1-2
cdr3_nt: TGCAGCACCCTCAGACAGGGGAAGACCCATTATGGCTACACCTTC
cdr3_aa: CSTLRQGKTHYGYTF

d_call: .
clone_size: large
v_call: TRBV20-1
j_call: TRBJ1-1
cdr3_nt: TGCAGTGCTAGACAGATTGAAGCTTTCTTT
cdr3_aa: CSARQIEAFF

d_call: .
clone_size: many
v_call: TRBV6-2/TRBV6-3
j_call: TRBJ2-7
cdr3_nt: TGTGCCAGCAGTTACTCGAACCAGGAATCCTACGAGCAGTACTTC
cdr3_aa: CASSYSNQESYEQYF